What follows is one TCR beta chain and its context. Its matching antigen is unknown. The CDR3 spans 15 residues. CDR1 is LGHNA, CDR2 YSLEER, per germline. The germline V and J ends were trimmed by 0 bases and 6 bases, with 9 bases remaining between them. Generated by immunoSEQ multiplex PCR, the TCRdb table keeps only in-frame clones and is missing some. The sample yields tens of thousands of clones, over 85% seen once. Only four of the eight donors provided an approximately 0.45-1 mL blood sample. Blood DNA came from all available leukocytes, not a fixed cell number. This record belongs to a study of human thymus T cells. Overall study findings and caveats: What appeared biased in thymic and blood repertoires was the usage of V and J genes.

The specimen sequenced was blood. The J gene is TRBJ1-6, the V gene TRBV4-3; D unclear. The receptor comes from a boy under three years old with a congenital heart defect but otherwise immunologically healthy. DNA of the CDR3: TGCGCCAGCAGCCAAGAAGGCGGCCCTAATTCACCCCTCCACTTT. Protein sequence: CASSQEGGPNSPLHF.